A single sample gave rise to the 24 T cell receptor beta chains below, sequenced in a study of blood T cell repertoires in COVID-19. Here immunoSEQ multiplex PCR was the method, and the copy in TCRdb shows in-frame clones only, minus some. The sample has some 160,000 clones; around four fifths are singletons. The sample taken for sequencing was peripheral blood. The receptors originated from an elderly woman with COVID-19, enrolled during active disease.

The rearrangement uses TRBV5-5 and TRBJ2-7; TRBD1 matches 7 bases. J was trimmed by 2 bases and V by 4 bases; bases with no gene match: 12. The CDR3 covers 16 residues. CDR1 is SGHKS, CDR2 YYEKEE, per germline (reference sequence). CDR3 residues: CASSATTGTVPYEQYF. DNA of the CDR3: TGTGCCAGCAGCGCTACGACAGGGACCGTACCCTACGAGCAGTACTTC.

This clone was seen more than once but under ten times. The chain uses TRBV24-1 and TRBJ2-3, with 8 bases matching TRBD2. From germline, CDR1 is KGHDR and CDR2 SFDVKD. The junction had 6 bases not matched to a gene; V was cut back by 3 bases and J by 5 bases. The CDR3 is made up of 15 amino acids. CDR3 residues: CATSDPGGAKDTQYF. In DNA form, the CDR3 reads TGTGCCACCAGTGATCCCGGGGGGGCCAAAGATACGCAGTATTTT.

The chain is built from TRBV18 and TRBJ1-1, with a weak D call TRBD1 (5 bases). Trimming stripped 1 base from V and 7 bases from J, with 7 bases between. Germline V lookup: CDR1 KGHSH, CDR2 LQKENI. The CDR3 runs to 12 residues. The CDR3 region has the DNA TGTGCCAGCTCACCACTCGGGGGTGAAGCTTTCTTT. It is translated as CASSPLGGEAFF.

This rearrangement joins TRBV7-3 to TRBJ2-1; no definite D call. Per germline, CDR1 SGHTA and CDR2 FQGTGA. CDR3 length equals 13 residues. The V gene lost 5 bases and the J gene lost 1 base, with 6 bases spanning the gap. The CDR3 sequence is CASSRESYNEQFF. The CDR3 region has the DNA TGTGCCAGCAGCCGAGAATCCTACAATGAGCAGTTCTTC.

The gene calls are TRBV7-9 and TRBJ2-7; 7 bases map to TRBD1. Looked up from germline, CDR1 is SEHNR and CDR2 is FQNEAQ (reference sequence). Trimming removed 6 bases from V and 7 bases from J; junction bases left unmatched: 18. The CDR3 sequence is 16 residues long. In DNA, the CDR3 is TGTGCCAGCAGTTTTTACTTCGGCAGGGGGTCGGAAGAGCAGTACTTC. Protein product: CASSFYFGRGSEEQYF.

The chain recombines TRBV6-2 or TRBV6-3 with TRBJ1-5; D not resolved. The CDR3 loop spans 12 amino acids. Trimming took off 2 bases at V and 5 bases at J, with 4 bases between the two ends. CDR1 and CDR2 from the germline V gene are MNHEY and SVGEGT. Written as DNA, the CDR3 is TGTGCCAGCAGTTACGTCTATCAGCCCCAGCATTTT. Protein product: CASSYVYQPQHF.

The table lists this clone with a few counts. CDR3 amino acids: CASSPVFGEQFF. CDR3 DNA: TGTGCCAGCAGCCCCGTATTCGGTGAGCAGTTCTTC. The chain has TRBV7-2 and TRBJ2-1, with D unclear. CDR3 size: 12 residues. Germline CDR1 is SGHTA and CDR2 is FQGNSA. Trimming cost V 5 bases and J 9 bases, with 11 bases left between them.

The rearrangement uses TRBV3-1 (or the pseudogene TRBV3-2) and TRBJ1-6, with D possibly matching TRBD1 (5 bases). CDR3 length equals 14 residues. The germline V gene encodes CDR1 LGHDT and CDR2 YNNKEL (reference sequence). With 5 bases removed from V and 7 bases from J, the gap between germline ends came to 12 bases. The CDR3 DNA reads TGTGCCAGCAGCAACTCTGGGGGGAATTCACCCCTCCACTTT. Translation: CASSNSGGNSPLHF.

This chain connects TRBV2 to TRBJ1-5; D is unresolved. Trimming took 2 bases from V and 0 from J, leaving 8 bases between them. This CDR3 has 15 residues. Germline V gene data show CDR1 as SNHLY and CDR2 as FYNNEI. CDR3 DNA sequence: TGTGCCAGCAGTGAACCCAGCGATAGCAATCAGCCCCAGCATTTT. Its translation: CASSEPSDSNQPQHF.

The gene calls are TRBV15 and TRBJ2-1, with D unresolved. V dropped 1 base and J dropped 5 bases, with 6 bases sitting between them. Germline CDR1 and CDR2: LNHNV and YYDKDF (reference sequence). The CDR3 loop spans 13 amino acids. The CDR3 DNA follows: TGTGCCACCAGCAGAGTACGCGACAATGAGCAGTTCTTC. Protein sequence: CATSRVRDNEQFF.

This chain connects TRBV6-5 to TRBJ1-6; D is unresolved. This CDR3 region has 13 residues. CDR1 MNHEY and CDR2 SVGAGI come from the germline V gene. V shed 6 bases and J shed 4 bases, with 7 bases lying between them. The CDR3 nucleotides are TGTGCCAGCAGAAGAGAGTATAATTCACCCCTCCACTTT. It is translated as CASRREYNSPLHF.

This chain connects TRBV28 to TRBJ1-2, with D possibly TRBD1 on 5 matching bases. CDR1 is MDHEN and CDR2 is SYDVKM in the germline V gene. Trimming took 6 bases from V and 4 from J, leaving 9 bases between them. This CDR3 has 12 residues. CDR3 bases: TGTGCCAGCAGGTCAGGGTCCTATGGCTACACCTTC. Amino acid sequence: CASRSGSYGYTF.

The DNA for the CDR3 is TGTGCCAGCAGTTTGGGACAGGGGAGATGGACTGAAGCTTTCTTT. Translation gives CASSLGQGRWTEAFF. V is TRBV27 and J is TRBJ1-1; 10 bases align to TRBD1. The ends lost 3 bases at V and 5 bases at J; junction bases unmatched: 6. The CDR3 covers 15 residues. From germline, CDR1 is MNHEY and CDR2 SMNVEV (reference sequence).

This clone was picked up one time. DNA of the CDR3: TGTGCCAGCAGCTTATTAGGGGAAGCTGAAGCTTTCTTT. Translated, it gives CASSLLGEAEAFF. The J gene is TRBJ1-1, the V gene TRBV7-2; D is perhaps TRBD1 (5 bases). The CDR3 is made up of 13 amino acids. The V and J ends lost 2 bases and 6 bases respectively, with 10 bases between them. CDR1 is SGHTA, CDR2 FQGNSA, per germline.

V and J are TRBV14 and TRBJ2-7; a weak D match, TRBD1 (6 bases). The CDR3 consists of 15 residues. Trimming cost V 3 bases and J 3 bases, with 15 bases left between them. The germline CDR1 and CDR2 sequences are SGHDN and FVKESK. The CDR3 DNA is TGTGCCAGCAGCCAGACCCGGGACACTCGCTACGAGCAGTACTTC. It codes for CASSQTRDTRYEQYF.

V usage is TRBV5-1 and J usage is TRBJ2-7; D is possibly TRBD1 (6 bases). The CDR3 loop spans 12 amino acids. Per the germline V gene, CDR1 is SGHRS and CDR2 is YFSETQ. V lost 4 bases, J lost 9 bases, and 14 bases lay in between. CDR3 loop: CASSPTRGGQYF. As DNA, the CDR3 is TGCGCCAGCAGCCCAACCAGGGGCGGGCAGTACTTC.

The gene calls are TRBV5-1 and TRBJ2-7; TRBD1 matches at 7 bases. CDR1 and CDR2 from the germline V gene are SGHRS and YFSETQ. After removal of 3 bases from V and 1 base from J, the junction contained 1 base not matched to a gene. This CDR3 comprises 13 residues. The CDR3 region has the DNA TGCGCCAGCAGCTCGACAGGGTCCTACGAGCAGTACTTC. Its translation: CASSSTGSYEQYF.

The chain employs TRBV12-3 or TRBV12-4 and TRBJ1-1; D perhaps matches TRBD1 (5 bases). Trimming pared 5 bases from V and 3 bases from J, leaving 10 bases between. The CDR3 has 13 residues. The DNA for the CDR3 is TGTGCCAGCAGTCCAACAGGTCACACTGAAGCTTTCTTT. Amino acid sequence: CASSPTGHTEAFF.

This sequence joins TRBV28 and TRBJ1-5; 9 bases match TRBD1. This CDR3 spans 15 amino acids. CDR1 and CDR2 from the germline V gene are MDHEN and SYDVKM. Unmatched junction bases numbered 8, after V lost 5 bases and J lost 6 bases. CDR3 amino acids: CASSPGTGKGQPQHF. The DNA of the CDR3 is TGTGCCAGCAGTCCCGGGACAGGGAAGGGTCAGCCCCAGCATTTT.

The rearrangement joins TRBV5-6 to TRBJ1-2, with a weak D call TRBD1 (5 bases). CDR1 is SGHDT and CDR2 is YYEEEE in the germline V gene. The CDR3 is made up of 12 amino acids. V lost 4 bases to trimming and J lost 4 bases, with 8 bases between them. CDR3 nucleotides: TGTGCCAGCAGCCAGGGAGGCTATGGCTACACCTTC. Its protein product is CASSQGGYGYTF.

The V call is TRBV11-2, the J call TRBJ2-1, with 8 positions matching TRBD1. CDR1 is SGHAT and CDR2 is FQNNGV in the germline V gene. The junction had 5 bases not matched to a gene; V was cut back by 4 bases and J by 3 bases. The CDR3 spans 15 residues. DNA for the CDR3: TGTGCCAGCAGCTCGACAGGGGCCATCTACAATGAGCAGTTCTTC. Amino acid sequence: CASSSTGAIYNEQFF.

The V gene is TRBV10-2, the J gene TRBJ2-5; a possible D gene is TRBD1 (5 bases). The CDR3 loop spans 17 amino acids. Germline V gene sequence: CDR1 WSHSY, CDR2 SAAADI. V lost 7 bases to trimming and J lost 5 bases, with 26 bases between them. CDR3 protein: CASNSGYDRVLRETQYF. The CDR3 bases are TGCGCCAGCAACTCAGGGTACGATCGAGTTTTGAGGGAGACCCAGTACTTC.

The rearrangement joins TRBV30 to TRBJ2-5; the match to TRBD2 covers 13 bases. Germline V gene data show CDR1 as GTSNPN and CDR2 as SVGIG (reference sequence). CDR3 length: 16 amino acids. V shed 4 bases, J shed 5 bases, and the junction held 10 bases outside the gene matches. This CDR3 is CAWNPGTSGVWETQYF. As DNA, the CDR3 is TGTGCCTGGAATCCCGGGACTAGCGGGGTCTGGGAGACCCAGTACTTC. Filled out from reference TRBV30 and TRBJ2-5, the complete variable domain reads SQTIHQWPATLVQPVGSPLSLECTVEGTSNPNLYWYRQAAGRGLQLLFYSVGIGQISSEVPQNLSASRPQDRQFILSSKKLLLSDSGFYLCAWNPGTSGVWETQYFGPGTRLLVL.

The rearrangement uses TRBV6-6 and TRBJ2-7; the match to TRBD1 covers 7 bases. The trim removed 4 bases at V and 4 bases at J, leaving 4 bases unmatched. Germline V gives CDR1 MNHNY, CDR2 SVGAGI (reference sequence). The CDR3 is 13 residues long. CDR3: CASSSTGLYEQYF. The CDR3 DNA reads as TGTGCCAGCAGTTCGACAGGGTTGTACGAGCAGTACTTC.